What follows describes a single TCR beta chain. This sample is drawn from a study of blood T cell repertoires in COVID-19. At the level of the study: The United States, Italy and Spain were the sources of the acute and convalescent COVID-19 samples.

Trimming pared 4 bases from V and 4 bases from J, leaving 12 bases between. The V gene's germline CDR1 is LGHNA and CDR2 YSLEER. The CDR3 contains 14 residues. Authors' processing steps: Reference gene primer amplification in the assay estimated nucleated cell counts. This table comes from immunoSEQ multiplex PCR, and its TCRdb copy is limited to in-frame clones, with some not included. V, J and clone size were drawn from that table, and D and trimming were deduced from the DNA. Of roughly 43,000 clones in the sample, around 83% are singletons; the top ten hold over 10%. The material sequenced was peripheral blood. The chain employs TRBV4-3 and TRBJ2-3, with D unclear. The TCR originated in a woman aged 70-85 years in a cohort sampled during active COVID-19. CDR3 coding DNA: TGCGCCAGCAGCCCCTCTAGTGTCCCAGATACGCAGTATTTT. It codes for CASSPSSVPDTQYF.